One T cell receptor beta chain is described in this entry. This specimen belongs to a study of blood T cell repertoires in COVID-19. Study background: Sites across the United States, Italy and Spain contributed samples from acute and convalescent COVID-19. Nucleic acid was either cDNA or gDNA, and it came from T cells, B-cell-depleted T cells, or PBMCs.

During active infection, Seattle patients enrolled and were then monitored through disease. V was shortened by 4 bases and J by 9 bases, with 17 bases between the two germline ends. The CDR3 covers 14 residues. CDR1 and CDR2 from the germline V gene are SGHRS and YFSETQ. Original data processing: Cell counts per sample came from amplifying reference gene primers. TCRdb's copy holds only in-frame clones and misses some; the assay was immunoSEQ multiplex PCR. V, J and clone size are taken as reported in that table, and D and trimming were inferred from the DNA itself. The sample carries a few hundred thousand clones, about 90% recorded once.

Sequenced input: peripheral blood. This clonotype originated in a person aged 18 to 30 with COVID-19, enrolled during active disease. The chain recombines TRBV5-1 with TRBJ1-3, with D maybe TRBD1 (6 bases). The CDR3: CASSGTGPGGTIYF. The CDR3 bases are TGCGCCAGCAGCGGAACAGGGCCCGGAGGCACCATATATTTT.